These 31 T cell receptor beta chains were all obtained from the same sample, sequenced in a study of blood T cell repertoires in COVID-19 (dated by TCRdb to between 2020 and 2021). Preparation of the library involved the immunoSEQ multiplex PCR assay. The clones in this table, taken by TCRdb from immuneACCESS, are in-frame only. Not every clone is retained; where verified, under half of the shortfall comes from an unresolved V gene, and the cause of the rest is unknown. This sample holds about 200,000 clones; about four fifths were observed only once. In total, the top ten clones hold 12% of the sample. Sequencing was performed on PBMCs or T cells enriched from blood (not recorded which). The origin of the receptors is a man in his forties or fifties who had recovered from COVID-19.

The chain recombines TRBV6-6 with TRBJ2-3; 8 positions match TRBD2. Trimming removed 5 bases from V and 0 bases from J; junction bases left unmatched: 10. Germline V gene lookup returns CDR1 MNHNY and CDR2 SVGAGI (reference sequence). CDR3 length equals 17 residues. The CDR3 nucleotides read TGTGCCAGCAGTCCCACAGTAGCGGGAACTAGCACAGATACGCAGTATTTT. Translating it yields CASSPTVAGTSTDTQYF.

The chain recombines TRBV3-1 (or the pseudogene TRBV3-2) with TRBJ1-2, with TRBD1 matching 10 bases. The CDR3 contains 20 residues. Germline assignment: CDR1 LGHDT and CDR2 YNNKEL (reference sequence). Trimming took 1 base from V and 3 from J; bases not matched to a gene: 17. CDR3 residues: CASSQGGIIRTGGTHYGYTF. CDR3 DNA sequence: TGTGCCAGCAGCCAAGGCGGAATTATTAGGACAGGGGGGACACACTATGGCTACACCTTC.

This clone was recorded once. The chain joins TRBV29-1 to TRBJ1-6, with 8 nucleotides matching TRBD1. The V and J ends lost 0 bases and 8 bases, in that order; junction bases with no gene match: 9. The CDR3 is 16 residues long. Germline V CDR1 and CDR2: SQVTM, ANQGSEA. The CDR3 region has the DNA TGCAGCGTTGAAGATGCTACAGGGGGAGCTTATTCACCCCTCCACTTT. Protein product: CSVEDATGGAYSPLHF.

This chain joins TRBV6-5 and TRBJ2-2; 10 positions match TRBD2. The CDR3 spans 15 residues. Germline V gene sequence: CDR1 MNHEY, CDR2 SVGAGI. V lost 7 bases to trimming and J lost 4 bases; unmatched junction nucleotides: 6. As DNA, the CDR3 is TGTGCCAGCACTATGGGACTAGCGTCCACCGGGGAGCTGTTTTTT. Residues: CASTMGLASTGELFF.

The J gene is TRBJ2-2, the V gene TRBV18, with TRBD2 matching over 7 bases. Germline CDR1 and CDR2: KGHSH and LQKENI. The CDR3 runs to 16 residues. J lost 5 bases, V lost 3 bases, and 9 bases had no gene match. CDR3 in amino acids: CASSPYGLVRTGELFF. The CDR3 DNA follows: TGTGCCAGCTCACCCTACGGACTAGTGAGAACCGGGGAGCTGTTTTTT.

The chain has TRBV11-2 and TRBJ1-5; D unresolved. V dropped 2 bases and J dropped 1 base, with 9 bases sitting between them. This CDR3 has 15 amino acids. Germline V gene data show CDR1 as SGHAT and CDR2 as FQNNGV. The CDR3 DNA reads TGTGCCAGCAGCTTATCGGGAGAGAGCAATCAGCCCCAGCATTTT. This sequence encodes CASSLSGESNQPQHF.

The gene calls are TRBV7-3 and TRBJ2-1; no definite D call. Germline values: CDR1 SGHTA, CDR2 FQGTGA. Trimming left V 4 bases short and J 2 bases short, with 12 bases between. The CDR3 has 15 amino acids. This CDR3 reads CASSSLQAPYNEQFF. The CDR3, as DNA: TGTGCCAGCAGCTCCCTCCAGGCTCCCTACAATGAGCAGTTCTTC.

This chain uses TRBV3-1 (or the pseudogene TRBV3-2) with TRBJ2-3, with D possibly TRBD2 on 6 matching bases. V was trimmed by 1 base and J by 3 bases, leaving 11 bases between them. Looked up from germline, CDR1 is LGHDT and CDR2 is YNNKEL (reference sequence). CDR3 length equals 15 residues. The CDR3 region is CASSQGPGGTDTQYF. CDR3 DNA sequence: TGTGCCAGCAGCCAAGGACCCGGGGGAACAGATACGCAGTATTTT.

The CDR3 coding sequence is TGTGCCTGCCCCAGGGATACTGAAGCTTTCTTT. This codes for CACPRDTEAFF. The chain joins TRBV30 to TRBJ1-1, with a tentative D call TRBD1 (5 bases). V lost 6 bases and J lost 5, with 10 bases in between. There are 11 residues in the CDR3. Germline V gene sequence: CDR1 GTSNPN, CDR2 SVGIG (reference sequence).

This clone was detected only once. The chain has TRBV28 and TRBJ1-6, with D perhaps TRBD1 (6 bases). V shed 8 bases and J shed 7 bases, with 18 bases lying between them. The CDR3 is 15 amino acids. Germline CDR1 MDHEN, CDR2 SYDVKM. CDR3 in DNA: TGTGCCAGCCATTACCAACAGGGACGGAATTCACCCCTCCACTTT. It yields the protein CASHYQQGRNSPLHF.

The rearrangement links TRBV7-3 to TRBJ2-1; D is ambiguous. Per germline, CDR1 SGHTA and CDR2 FQGTGA. V lost 2 bases and J 0 bases, leaving 8 bases between the germline ends. The CDR3 loop spans 15 amino acids. CDR3 DNA sequence: TGTGCCAGCAGCTTAGGAGTGAGCTCCTACAATGAGCAGTTCTTC. Residues: CASSLGVSSYNEQFF.

This clone was counted a few times. The chain recombines TRBV7-9 with TRBJ1-1; D call uncertain. CDR1 and CDR2 (germline): SEHNR, FQNEAQ (reference sequence). The CDR3 sequence is 13 residues long. Trimming removed 0 bases at V and 6 bases at J, with 8 bases between. The CDR3 bases are TGTGCCAGCAGCTTAGCCGGCCAGGCTGAAGCTTTCTTT. Encoded protein: CASSLAGQAEAFF.

This clone was detected only once. J is TRBJ2-1 and V is TRBV7-3; D is unresolved. Germline CDR1 SGHTA, CDR2 FQGTGA. Between the trimmed V and J ends, which lost 5 bases and 6 bases, there was a span of 14 bases. The CDR3 is 14 residues long. CDR3 amino acids: CASSISGSVNEQFF. CDR3 nucleotides: TGTGCCAGCAGCATTAGTGGTTCGGTCAATGAGCAGTTCTTC.

J is TRBJ2-4 and V is TRBV19, with TRBD2 identical over 8 bases. Per the germline V gene, CDR1 is LNHDA and CDR2 is SQIVND (reference sequence). The V gene end was trimmed by 1 base and the J gene end by 15 bases; junction bases not matched to a gene: 11. The CDR3 loop spans 14 amino acids. DNA for the CDR3: TGTGCCAGTAGTATAGTGGAAGCGGGAGTGCGCTGGTACTTC. Protein sequence: CASSIVEAGVRWYF.

The V gene is TRBV30, the J gene TRBJ1-6, with D unclear. Germline V gives CDR1 GTSNPN, CDR2 SVGIG (reference sequence). The V end was cut by 4 bases, the J end by 9 bases, with 13 bases between. The CDR3 has 13 amino acids. CDR3 sequence (DNA): TGTGCCTGGACGGTCACCTCGGGTTCACCCCTCCACTTT. Its translation is CAWTVTSGSPLHF.

The CDR3 region is CASSYGTGDFGQPQHF. CDR3 DNA: TGTGCCAGCAGTTACGGGACAGGGGATTTCGGCCAGCCCCAGCATTTT. The chain couples TRBV6-2 or TRBV6-3 to TRBJ1-5, with 10 bases lining up with TRBD1. Germline values: CDR1 MNHEY, CDR2 SVGEGT. The CDR3 has 16 amino acids. Losses at the gene ends were 2 bases for V and 7 bases for J; bases not matched to a gene: 8.

This clone was seen more than once but under ten times. The V gene is TRBV19, the J gene TRBJ2-5; TRBD1 aligns across 7 bases. V was clipped by 7 bases and J by 2 bases; unmatched bases: 4. The CDR3 runs to 13 residues. Germline V gene sequence: CDR1 LNHDA, CDR2 SQIVND (reference sequence). In DNA form, the CDR3 reads TGTGCCAGTACAAAACAGGGGCAAGAGACCCAGTACTTC. As protein: CASTKQGQETQYF.

The chain has TRBV6-5 and TRBJ1-4; possible D gene TRBD1, 6 bases. The CDR3 length is 14 residues. V gave up 8 bases and J gave up 7 bases, with 17 bases separating them. Germline CDR1 and CDR2: MNHEY and SVGAGI. The CDR3 protein is CASGGRGHGEKLFF. The CDR3 DNA reads TGTGCCAGCGGAGGCAGGGGCCATGGTGAAAAACTGTTTTTT.

This chain connects TRBV2 to TRBJ2-5; 8 nucleotides match TRBD1. Germline loops: CDR1 SNHLY, CDR2 FYNNEI. V was clipped by 4 bases and J by 0 bases; unmatched bases: 1. CDR3 length: 14 residues. Written as DNA, the CDR3 is TGTGCCAGCAGTGGGACAGGGTACCAAGAGACCCAGTACTTC. Translated, it gives CASSGTGYQETQYF.

The chain joins TRBV25-1 to TRBJ1-5; TRBD1 aligns across 7 bases. There are 15 residues in the CDR3. The J segment lost 5 bases and the V segment lost 4 bases, leaving 8 bases of the junction unmatched. Germline V lookup: CDR1 MGHDK, CDR2 SYGVNS. CDR3 coding DNA: TGTGCCAGCAGTGCCGGGACAGCCCGGGATCAGCCCCAGCATTTT. It codes for CASSAGTARDQPQHF. Using reference TRBV25-1 and TRBJ1-5 for the parts outside the CDR3, the full variable domain is EADIYQTPRYLVIGTGKKITLECSQTMGHDKMYWYQQDPGMELHLIHYSYGVNSTEKGDLSSESTVSRIRTEHFPLTLESARPSHTSQYLCASSAGTARDQPQHFGDGTRLSIL.

J is TRBJ1-5 and V is TRBV30, with D tentatively TRBD1 (5 bases). Trimming stripped 2 bases from V and 5 bases from J, with 13 bases between. CDR1 is GTSNPN, CDR2 SVGIG, per germline (reference sequence). CDR3 length: 14 residues. The CDR3 sequence is CAWSLVGADQPQHF. The CDR3 DNA is TGTGCCTGGAGTTTAGTAGGGGCCGATCAGCCCCAGCATTTT.

The chain uses TRBV29-1 and TRBJ1-2, with no clear D. The germline V gene has CDR1 SQVTM and CDR2 ANQGSEA. The length of the CDR3 is 14 residues. Trimming left V 0 bases short and J 2 bases short, with 10 bases between. This CDR3 is CSVEEGSYNYGYTF. The CDR3 DNA reads as TGCAGCGTTGAAGAAGGGAGTTACAACTATGGCTACACCTTC.

The chain recombines TRBV6-5 with TRBJ2-7; D may be TRBD1 (6 bases). This CDR3 comprises 15 residues. Trimming removed 5 bases from V and 1 base from J, with 15 bases in between. Germline-derived CDR1 and CDR2 are MNHEY and SVGAGI. The CDR3 region is CASSNWGTLSYEQYV. Written as DNA, the CDR3 is TGTGCCAGCAGTAACTGGGGGACACTGTCCTACGAGCAGTACGTC.

The V call is TRBV7-3, the J call TRBJ2-6, with D possibly being TRBD1 (6 bases). Germline V gene sequence: CDR1 SGHTA, CDR2 FQGTGA. Trimming left V 8 bases short and J 2 bases short, with 19 bases between. CDR3 length equals 17 residues. CDR3 nucleotide sequence: TGTGCCAGCGGTACCGTCAGGGGTGAGGCTGGGGCCAACGTCCTGACTTTC. Its translation: CASGTVRGEAGANVLTF.

This clone was recorded a few times. The J gene is TRBJ2-7, the V gene TRBV9; D is uncertain. The CDR3 is made up of 13 amino acids. Germline loops: CDR1 SGDLS, CDR2 YYNGEE. V lost 4 bases and J lost 6, with 14 bases in between. CDR3 nucleotides: TGTGCCAGCAGCCCTAACCTGGTGCGCGAGCAGTACTTC. The encoded protein is CASSPNLVREQYF.

This clone occurred once. The V gene is TRBV7-8, the J gene TRBJ2-7; D perhaps matches TRBD2 (6 bases). Germline CDR1 and CDR2: SGHVS and FQNEAQ. The CDR3 totals 14 residues. V was shortened by 5 bases and J by 0 bases, with 11 bases between the two germline ends. CDR3 amino acids: CASSIIADSYEQYF. DNA for the CDR3: TGTGCCAGCAGCATAATAGCGGACTCCTACGAGCAGTACTTC.

The chain couples TRBV11-3 to TRBJ2-4; D gene uncertain. This CDR3 comprises 13 residues. V lost 4 bases and J 5 bases, leaving 9 bases between the germline ends. The germline V gene has CDR1 SGHNT and CDR2 YENEEA. CDR3 protein: CASSSGLENIQYF. CDR3 coding DNA: TGTGCCAGCAGCTCCGGTCTCGAAAACATTCAGTACTTC.

The V call is TRBV5-5, the J call TRBJ1-6; D call uncertain. Germline lookup yields CDR1 SGHKS and CDR2 YYEKEE (reference sequence). V lost 4 bases to trimming and J lost 7 bases, with 18 bases between them. This CDR3 comprises 16 residues. This chain's CDR3 is CASSMYPWAQNSPLHF. The DNA of the CDR3 is TGTGCCAGCAGCATGTATCCATGGGCCCAGAATTCACCCCTCCACTTT.

The genes are TRBV7-6 and TRBJ2-7; 10 bases map to TRBD1. CDR3 size: 17 residues. CDR1 and CDR2 from the germline V gene are SGHVS and FNYEAQ. Trimming removed 1 base from V and 2 bases from J; junction bases left unmatched: 8. The CDR3 bases are TGTGCCAGCAGCTTAGAAGGGGGGGACAGGGGCGCCTACGAGCAGTACTTC. Residues: CASSLEGGDRGAYEQYF.

The chain uses TRBV5-4 and TRBJ2-5; D possibly corresponds to TRBD1 (6 bases). The CDR3 has 13 amino acids. Trimming stripped 6 bases from V and 3 bases from J, with 12 bases between. Looked up from germline, CDR1 is SGHNT and CDR2 is YYREEE (reference sequence). The CDR3 reads CASTLGAEETQYF. In DNA, the CDR3 is TGTGCCAGCACCCTGGGGGCGGAAGAGACCCAGTACTTC.

V and J are TRBV6-5 and TRBJ2-7; 9 nucleotides line up with TRBD1. CDR3 size: 13 residues. After removal of 7 bases from V and 5 bases from J, the junction contained 6 bases not matched to a gene. Germline V gene data show CDR1 as MNHEY and CDR2 as SVGAGI. The CDR3 DNA reads as TGTGCCAGCATTCAACAGGGGGCGGACGAGCAGTACTTC. Translating it yields CASIQQGADEQYF.